This paragraph covers one T cell receptor beta chain sequence. Per the original methods: Researchers report that nucleated cell counts were estimated from reference gene primer amplification. Measured with immunoSEQ multiplex PCR; TCRdb has only the in-frame clones, and not every one. V and J calls and clone size come straight from that table; D and trimming were deduced from the DNA. Of fewer than 350,000 clones in the sample, about 86% were seen once. V lost 4 bases to trimming and J lost 4 bases; unmatched junction nucleotides: 7. CDR1 is MDHEN, CDR2 SYDVKM, per germline. The length of the CDR3 is 15 residues. The data derive from a study of blood T cell repertoires in COVID-19. Study-level information: The United States, Italy and Spain provided the acute and convalescent COVID-19 samples. The cDNA or gDNA used as material had been derived from T cells, B-cell-depleted T cells, or PBMCs.

Sequencing was done on a sample of peripheral blood. The chain uses TRBV28 and TRBJ1-5; the match to TRBD1 covers 7 bases. The sequence derives from a woman in her 30s who had recovered from COVID-19. CDR3 loop: CASSSAQGGNQPQHF. CDR3 bases: TGTGCCAGCAGTTCAGCGCAGGGGGGAAATCAGCCCCAGCATTTT.